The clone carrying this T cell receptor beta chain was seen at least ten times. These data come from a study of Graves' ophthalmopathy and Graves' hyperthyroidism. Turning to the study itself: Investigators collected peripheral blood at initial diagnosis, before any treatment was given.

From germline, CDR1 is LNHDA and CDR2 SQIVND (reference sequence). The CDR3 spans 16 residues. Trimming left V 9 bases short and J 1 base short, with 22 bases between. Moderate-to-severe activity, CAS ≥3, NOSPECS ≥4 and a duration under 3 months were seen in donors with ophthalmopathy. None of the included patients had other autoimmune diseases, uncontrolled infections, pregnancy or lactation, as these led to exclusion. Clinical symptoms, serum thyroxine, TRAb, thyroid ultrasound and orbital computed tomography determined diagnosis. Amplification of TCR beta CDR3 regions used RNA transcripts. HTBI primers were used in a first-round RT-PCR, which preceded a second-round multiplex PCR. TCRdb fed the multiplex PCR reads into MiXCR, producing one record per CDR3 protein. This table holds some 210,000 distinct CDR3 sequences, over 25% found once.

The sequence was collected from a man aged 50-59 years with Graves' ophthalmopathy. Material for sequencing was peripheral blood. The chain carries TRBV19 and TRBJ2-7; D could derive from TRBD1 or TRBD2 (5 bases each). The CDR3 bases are TGTGCCAGCACGCCCTCGGGACCGGTACCTTCCTACGAGCAGTACTTC. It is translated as CASTPSGPVPSYEQYF. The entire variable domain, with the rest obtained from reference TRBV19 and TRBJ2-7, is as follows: DGGITQSPKYLFRKEGQNVTLSCEQNLNHDAMYWYRQDPGQGLRLIYYSQIVNDFQKGDIAEGYSVSREKKESFPLTVTSAQKNPTAFYLCASTPSGPVPSYEQYFGPGTRLTVT.